Listed here are 21 T cell receptor beta chains from one sample, sequenced in a study of blood T cell repertoires in COVID-19. Data came from immunoSEQ multiplex PCR; TCRdb stores just in-frame clones and leaves some out. The profile shows tens of thousands of clones, roughly 87% of them singletons. Sequenced sample: peripheral blood. The receptor set was obtained from a male donor with acute or convalescent COVID-19.

V and J are TRBV18 and TRBJ2-7; 11 bases line up with TRBD2. Germline CDR1 reads KGHSH; CDR2 reads LQKENI. With V trimmed by 3 bases and J by 7 bases, 11 bases remained unmatched. There are 16 residues in the CDR3. The CDR3 coding sequence is TGTGCCAGCTCACCTTCTATGGCTAGCGGGGGGTTGGAGCAGTACTTC. Its protein product is CASSPSMASGGLEQYF.

J is TRBJ1-6 and V is TRBV3-1 (or the pseudogene TRBV3-2); 10 bases line up with TRBD1. The CDR3 covers 16 residues. Trimming removed 0 bases from V and 10 bases from J; junction bases left unmatched: 6. From germline, CDR1 is LGHDT and CDR2 YNNKEL (reference sequence). Here the CDR3 reads CASSQDDRGLGSPLHF. DNA of the CDR3: TGTGCCAGCAGCCAAGACGACAGGGGGCTAGGGTCACCCCTCCACTTT.

V is TRBV20-1 and J is TRBJ1-5; D is perhaps TRBD1 (5 bases). Germline CDR1 DFQATT, CDR2 SNEGSKA (reference sequence). The CDR3 totals 15 residues. The V end was cut by 3 bases, the J end by 3 bases, with 15 bases between. Written as DNA, the CDR3 is TGCAGTGCTAGTTCCGGGACTTTTGACAATCAGCCCCAGCATTTT. Its protein is CSASSGTFDNQPQHF.

The chain joins TRBV19 to TRBJ2-2, with TRBD2 matching 8 bases. This CDR3 is built from 18 residues. V was clipped by 7 bases and J by 1 base; unmatched bases: 14. The germline V gene has CDR1 LNHDA and CDR2 SQIVND (reference sequence). The CDR3 reads CASTYPGLGSLNTGELFF. The CDR3 coding sequence is TGTGCCAGTACTTATCCGGGACTAGGAAGTCTGAACACCGGGGAGCTGTTTTTT.

The chain employs TRBV19 and TRBJ2-2, with D possibly matching TRBD1 (6 bases). The CDR3 spans 15 residues. CDR1 and CDR2 (germline): LNHDA, SQIVND (reference sequence). The V end lost 7 bases, the J end lost 0 bases, and 12 bases lay between the germline ends. In DNA form, the CDR3 reads TGTGCCAGTAACACAGGGCTCTCGAACACCGGGGAGCTGTTTTTT. It yields the protein CASNTGLSNTGELFF.

The chain links TRBV7-9 to TRBJ2-1, with a weak D call TRBD2 (6 bases). Germline V lookup: CDR1 SEHNR, CDR2 FQNEAQ (reference sequence). The V and J ends lost 4 bases and 6 bases respectively, with 16 bases between them. This CDR3 has 15 residues. CDR3: CASSWGTLTGNEQFF. For the CDR3, the DNA is TGTGCCAGCAGCTGGGGGACTCTCACGGGCAATGAGCAGTTCTTC.

The chain carries TRBV27 and TRBJ2-3, with 9 bases lining up with TRBD1. Germline loops: CDR1 MNHEY, CDR2 SMNVEV (reference sequence). The CDR3 sequence is 17 residues long. The V segment lost 2 bases and the J segment 1 base; nucleotides outside the gene matches: 7. The chain's CDR3 is CASSLRGTGLGTDTQYF. The DNA for the CDR3 is TGTGCCAGCAGTTTAAGGGGGACAGGGTTGGGCACAGATACGCAGTATTTT.

The V call is TRBV19, the J call TRBJ1-6, with D possibly being TRBD1 (6 bases). Trimming took 10 bases from V and 6 from J, leaving 13 bases between them. Germline V lookup: CDR1 LNHDA, CDR2 SQIVND (reference sequence). There are 13 residues in the CDR3. CDR3 sequence: CATDQGTNSPLHF. The CDR3 nucleotides are TGTGCCACGGACCAGGGGACTAATTCACCCCTCCACTTT.

The chain recombines TRBV2 with TRBJ2-7; possibly TRBD1 for D (6 bases). The CDR3 covers 13 residues. V lost 4 bases and J 6 bases, leaving 13 bases between the germline ends. Germline V lookup: CDR1 SNHLY, CDR2 FYNNEI. This CDR3 reads CASSVSRGREQYF. Here the CDR3 DNA reads TGTGCCAGCAGTGTGAGCAGGGGTCGCGAGCAGTACTTC.

The rearrangement uses TRBV2 and TRBJ1-5; D unresolved. This CDR3 comprises 16 residues. V was trimmed by 3 bases and J by 3 bases, leaving 15 bases between them. Germline lookup yields CDR1 SNHLY and CDR2 FYNNEI. The CDR3 reads CASSEGGRRFNQPQHF. The CDR3 region has the DNA TGTGCCAGCAGTGAGGGTGGGAGGAGATTCAATCAGCCCCAGCATTTT.

The genes are TRBV30 and TRBJ2-5, with D maybe TRBD1 (5 bases). V lost 0 bases to trimming and J lost 4 bases, with 9 bases between them. This CDR3 is 13 amino acids long. CDR1 and CDR2 (germline): GTSNPN, SVGIG (reference sequence). The CDR3 coding sequence is TGTGCCTGGAGTGTACAGGATAGAGAGACCCAGTACTTC. Protein product: CAWSVQDRETQYF. The full variable domain, its missing parts supplied by reference TRBV30 and TRBJ2-5, is SQTIHQWPATLVQPVGSPLSLECTVEGTSNPNLYWYRQAAGRGLQLLFYSVGIGQISSEVPQNLSASRPQDRQFILSSKKLLLSDSGFYLCAWSVQDRETQYFGPGTRLLVL.

The chain is built from TRBV6-5 and TRBJ2-5; possibly TRBD2 for D (6 bases). The CDR3 covers 14 residues. Trimming removed 2 bases from V and 4 bases from J, with 11 bases in between. Germline V gene sequence: CDR1 MNHEY, CDR2 SVGAGI. The DNA for the CDR3 is TGTGCCAGCAGTTACGGGGGAGGAGCAGAGACCCAGTACTTC. It translates to CASSYGGGAETQYF.

The sample holds one count of this clone. The chain uses TRBV6-6 and TRBJ1-4, with 8 bases fitting TRBD1. The germline gives CDR1 MNHNY, CDR2 SVGAGI (reference sequence). The V and J ends lost 0 bases and 3 bases, in that order; junction bases with no gene match: 3. The CDR3 has 16 amino acids. In nucleotides, the CDR3 is TGTGCCAGCAGTTACTCCCGGACAGGGTCTAATGAAAAACTGTTTTTT. Encoded protein: CASSYSRTGSNEKLFF.

The chain links TRBV28 to TRBJ2-3; 11 bases match TRBD2. Per the germline V gene, CDR1 is MDHEN and CDR2 is SYDVKM. The CDR3 extends over 16 amino acids. The V segment lost 1 base and the J segment 4 bases; nucleotides outside the gene matches: 4. CDR3 in amino acids: CASSLYSGGASDTQYF. The CDR3 DNA sequence: TGTGCCAGCAGTTTATATAGCGGGGGGGCTTCAGATACGCAGTATTTT. Variable domain in full (rest from reference TRBV28 and TRBJ2-3): DVKVTQSSRYLVKRTGEKVFLECVQDMDHENMFWYRQDPGLGLRLIYFSYDVKMKEKGDIPEGYSVSREKKERFSLILESASTNQTSMYLCASSLYSGGASDTQYFGPGTRLTVL.

The rearrangement joins TRBV29-1 to TRBJ2-1, with 7 nucleotides matching TRBD1. CDR3 length equals 14 residues. Germline CDR1 SQVTM, CDR2 ANQGSEA. With V trimmed by 4 bases and J by 5 bases, 8 bases remained unmatched. The DNA for the CDR3 is TGCAGCGTTGCCAGGGACAGCCGAGACAATGAGCAGTTCTTC. Its protein is CSVARDSRDNEQFF.

Only a few counts were recorded for this clone. This chain links TRBV29-1 with TRBJ2-7; no firm D call. V dropped 2 bases and J dropped 12 bases, with 11 bases sitting between them. CDR1 is SQVTM and CDR2 is ANQGSEA in the germline V gene. This CDR3 has 10 residues. The CDR3 is CSVESTRRYF. The CDR3 DNA reads TGCAGCGTTGAAAGCACCCGTAGGTACTTC.

This chain links TRBV9 with TRBJ2-7; no firm D call. Germline assignment: CDR1 SGDLS and CDR2 YYNGEE. V shed 4 bases and J shed 5 bases, with 19 bases lying between them. The CDR3 loop spans 15 amino acids. CDR3 loop: CASSPHSLAVNEQYF. The CDR3 DNA sequence: TGTGCCAGCAGCCCCCACTCGCTCGCCGTAAACGAGCAGTACTTC.

This chain joins TRBV4-1 and TRBJ1-2; weak D call: TRBD1 (6 bases). The CDR3 extends over 18 amino acids. Germline V lookup: CDR1 MGHRA, CDR2 YSYEKL. Trimming removed 1 base at V and 2 bases at J, with 20 bases between. CDR3 amino acids: CASSQVKGESGPNYGYTF. For the CDR3, the DNA is TGCGCCAGCAGCCAAGTAAAGGGGGAATCGGGCCCAAACTATGGCTACACCTTC.

J is TRBJ1-1 and V is TRBV28; D is unclear. The CDR3 has 14 amino acids. V was cut by 5 bases and J by 6 bases, with 16 bases left in between. Germline-derived CDR1 and CDR2 are MDHEN and SYDVKM. The DNA of the CDR3 is TGTGCCAGCAGTCCCCCGGGGAGTACGCCTGAAGCTTTCTTT. It yields the protein CASSPPGSTPEAFF.

The chain has TRBV11-2 and TRBJ2-3; 8 bases align to TRBD1. Trimming removed 3 bases from V and 1 base from J; junction bases left unmatched: 9. This CDR3 contains 17 residues. Germline V gene data show CDR1 as SGHAT and CDR2 as FQNNGV. The CDR3 nucleotides read TGTGCCAGCAGCTTGACCTGGACAGGGTGGGGCACAGATACGCAGTATTTT. As protein: CASSLTWTGWGTDTQYF.

This rearrangement joins TRBV5-1 to TRBJ2-1; TRBD2 agrees at 14 bases. The CDR3 is 15 residues long. Germline lookup yields CDR1 SGHRS and CDR2 YFSETQ. V shed 4 bases, J shed 6 bases, and the junction held 3 bases outside the gene matches. CDR3 residues: CASSTGLAGGNEQFF. CDR3 nucleotide sequence: TGCGCCAGCAGCACCGGACTAGCGGGGGGCAATGAGCAGTTCTTC.